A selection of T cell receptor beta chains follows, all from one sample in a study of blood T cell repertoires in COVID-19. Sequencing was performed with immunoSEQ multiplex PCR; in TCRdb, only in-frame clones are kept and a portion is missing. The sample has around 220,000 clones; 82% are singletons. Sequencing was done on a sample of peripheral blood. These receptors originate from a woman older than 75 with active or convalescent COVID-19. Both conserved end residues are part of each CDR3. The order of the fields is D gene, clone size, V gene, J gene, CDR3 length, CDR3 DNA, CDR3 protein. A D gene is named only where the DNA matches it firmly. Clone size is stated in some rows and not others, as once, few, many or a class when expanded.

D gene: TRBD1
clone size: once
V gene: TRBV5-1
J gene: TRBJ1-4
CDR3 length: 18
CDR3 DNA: TGCGCCAGCAGCTTGGAGGGCAGGGGGAACCCCCAGAATGAAAAACTGTTTTTT
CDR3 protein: CASSLEGRGNPQNEKLFF

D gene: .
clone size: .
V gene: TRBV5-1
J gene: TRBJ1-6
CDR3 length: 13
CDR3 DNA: TGCGCCAGCAGCGTGGACTTTAATTCACCCCTCCACTTT
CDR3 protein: CASSVDFNSPLHF

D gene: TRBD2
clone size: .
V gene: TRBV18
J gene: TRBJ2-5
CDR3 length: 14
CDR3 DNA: TGTGCCAGCTTACTAGCGGGAGTATCAGAGACCCAGTACTTC
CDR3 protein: CASLLAGVSETQYF

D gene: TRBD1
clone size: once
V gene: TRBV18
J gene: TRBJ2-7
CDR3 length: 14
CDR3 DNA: TGTGCCAGCTCACCGAGGACAGGGGAGGACGAGCAGTACTTC
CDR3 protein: CASSPRTGEDEQYF

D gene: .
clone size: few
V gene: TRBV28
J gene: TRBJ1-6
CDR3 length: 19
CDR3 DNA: TGTGCCAGCAGTTTAGGTCTTGGGTCACCTGGGGCGGTCGATTCACCCCTCCACTTT
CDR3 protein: CASSLGLGSPGAVDSPLHF

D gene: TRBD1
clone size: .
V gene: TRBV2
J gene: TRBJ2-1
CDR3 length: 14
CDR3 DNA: TGTGCCAGCAGCGTGGACAGGGGCGACAATGAGCAGTTCTTC
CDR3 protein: CASSVDRGDNEQFF

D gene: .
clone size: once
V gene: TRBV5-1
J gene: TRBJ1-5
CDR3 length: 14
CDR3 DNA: TGCGCCAGCAGCACCGGACAGCCCAATCAGCCCCAGCATTTT
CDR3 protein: CASSTGQPNQPQHF

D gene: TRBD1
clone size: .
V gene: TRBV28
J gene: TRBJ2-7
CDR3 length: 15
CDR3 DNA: TGTGCCAGCAGTTTAATCGGACAGGGGGTTCACGAGCAGTACTTC
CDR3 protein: CASSLIGQGVHEQYF

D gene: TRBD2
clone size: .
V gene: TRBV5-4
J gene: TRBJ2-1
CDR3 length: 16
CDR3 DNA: TGTGCCAGCAGCTCGACTAGCGGGGGGTCCTACAATGAGCAGTTCTTC
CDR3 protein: CASSSTSGGSYNEQFF

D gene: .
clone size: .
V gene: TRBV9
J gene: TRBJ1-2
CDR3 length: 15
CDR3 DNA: TGTGCCAGCAGCGCCCGGACACTCGGAAGCTATGGCTACACCTTC
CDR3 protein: CASSARTLGSYGYTF

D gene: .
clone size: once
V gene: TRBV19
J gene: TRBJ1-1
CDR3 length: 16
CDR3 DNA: TGTGCCAGTAGTATTACACAGGGCCTTGTGAACACTGAAGCTTTCTTT
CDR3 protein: CASSITQGLVNTEAFF

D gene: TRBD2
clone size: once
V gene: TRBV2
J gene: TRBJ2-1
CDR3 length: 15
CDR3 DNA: TGTGCCAGCAGGAAGGGACTAGCGGGAGTAGATGAGCAGTTCTTC
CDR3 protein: CASRKGLAGVDEQFF

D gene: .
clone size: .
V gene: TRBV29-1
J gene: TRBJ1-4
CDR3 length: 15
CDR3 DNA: TGCAGCGTTCAGGGAGGATCCGAAACGTATGAAAAACTGTTTTTT
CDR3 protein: CSVQGGSETYEKLFF

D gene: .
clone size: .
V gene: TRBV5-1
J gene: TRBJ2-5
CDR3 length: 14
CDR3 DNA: TGCGCCAGCAGCGATAGACAGACGCAAGAGACCCAGTACTTC
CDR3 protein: CASSDRQTQETQYF

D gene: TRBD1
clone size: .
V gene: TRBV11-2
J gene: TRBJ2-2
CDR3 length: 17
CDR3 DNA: TGTGCCAGCAGCTTAGTTTCCGGGACAGGGTTTACCGGGGAGCTGTTTTTT
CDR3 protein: CASSLVSGTGFTGELFF

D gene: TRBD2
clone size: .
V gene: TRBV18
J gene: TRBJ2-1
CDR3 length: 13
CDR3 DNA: TGTGCCAGCTCACCAACAAAGCGGGAAATCTTGTTCTTC
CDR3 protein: CASSPTKREILFF

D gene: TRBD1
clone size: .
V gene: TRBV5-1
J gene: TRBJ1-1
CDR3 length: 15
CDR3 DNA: TGCGCCAGCAGCCCTGGACAGGCTTGGGGCACTGAAGCTTTCTTT
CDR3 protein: CASSPGQAWGTEAFF

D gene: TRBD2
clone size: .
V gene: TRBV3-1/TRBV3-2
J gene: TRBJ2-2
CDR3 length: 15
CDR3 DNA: TGTGCCAGCAGCCAAGGGCAACTAGCGGGGGGGGAGCTGTTTTTT
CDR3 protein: CASSQGQLAGGELFF

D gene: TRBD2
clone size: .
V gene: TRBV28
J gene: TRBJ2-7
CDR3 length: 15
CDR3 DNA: TGTGCCAGCAGCCTTGGGACTAGCGGGATTCTCGAGCAGTACTTC
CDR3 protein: CASSLGTSGILEQYF

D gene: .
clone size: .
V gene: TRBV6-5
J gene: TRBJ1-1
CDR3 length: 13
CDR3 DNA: TGTGCCGGGAGCCCAAGATTGAACACTGAAGCTTTCTTT
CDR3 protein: CAGSPRLNTEAFF

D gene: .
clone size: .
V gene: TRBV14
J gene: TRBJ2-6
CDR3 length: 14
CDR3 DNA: TGTGCCAGCAGCGACAGCTCTGGGGCCAACGTCCTGACTTTC
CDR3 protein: CASSDSSGANVLTF

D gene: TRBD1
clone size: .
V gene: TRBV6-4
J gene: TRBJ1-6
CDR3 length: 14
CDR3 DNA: TGTGCCAGCAGTCCGGACAGGTCATTAACGCCCCTCCACTTT
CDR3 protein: CASSPDRSLTPLHF